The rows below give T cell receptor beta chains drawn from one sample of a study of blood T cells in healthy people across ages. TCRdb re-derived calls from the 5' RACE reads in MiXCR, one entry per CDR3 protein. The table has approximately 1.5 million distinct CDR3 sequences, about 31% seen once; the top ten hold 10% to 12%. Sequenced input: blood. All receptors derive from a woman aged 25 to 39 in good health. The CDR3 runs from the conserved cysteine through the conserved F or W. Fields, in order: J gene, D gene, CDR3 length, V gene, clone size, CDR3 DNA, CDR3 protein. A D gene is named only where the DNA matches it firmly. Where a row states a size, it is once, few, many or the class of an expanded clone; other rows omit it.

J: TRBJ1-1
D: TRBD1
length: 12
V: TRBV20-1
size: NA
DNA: TGCAGTGCTAGAGGCGGACAGGATGAAGCTTTCTTT
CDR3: CSARGGQDEAFF

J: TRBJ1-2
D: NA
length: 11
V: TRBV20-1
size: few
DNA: TGCAGTGCTATCATTAACTATGGCTACACCTTC
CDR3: CSAIINYGYTF

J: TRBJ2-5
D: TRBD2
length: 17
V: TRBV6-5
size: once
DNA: TGTGCCAGCAGTTCCCGACTAGCGGGGTCGGTGGTAGAGACCCAGTACTTC
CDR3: CASSSRLAGSVVETQYF

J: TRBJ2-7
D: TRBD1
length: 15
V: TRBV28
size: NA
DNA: TGTGCCAGCAGTTTATCGGGCAGGGGGTGGGACGAGCAGTACTTC
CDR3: CASSLSGRGWDEQYF

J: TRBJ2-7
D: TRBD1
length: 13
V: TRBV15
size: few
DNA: TGTGCCACCAGCAGCGAACAGGGGTACGAGCAGTACTTC
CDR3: CATSSEQGYEQYF

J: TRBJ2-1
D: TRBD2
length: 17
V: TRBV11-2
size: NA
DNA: TGTGCCAGCAGCTCCATTATAGCGGGATACGAGGGCAATGAGCAGTTCTTC
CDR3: CASSSIIAGYEGNEQFF

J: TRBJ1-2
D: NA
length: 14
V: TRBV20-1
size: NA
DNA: TGCAGTGCTCCCCTCGAGGGGCAACTGGGTGGCTACACCTTC
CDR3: CSAPLEGQLGGYTF

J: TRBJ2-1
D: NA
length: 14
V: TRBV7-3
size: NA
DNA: TGTGCCAGCAGCTTAACGCGGCAGCACAATGAGCAGTTCTTC
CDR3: CASSLTRQHNEQFF

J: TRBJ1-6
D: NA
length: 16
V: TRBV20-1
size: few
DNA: TGCAGTGCTAGAGGACGGACAGCCTCCTATAATTCACCCCTCCACTTT
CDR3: CSARGRTASYNSPLHF

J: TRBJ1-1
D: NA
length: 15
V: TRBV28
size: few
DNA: TGTGCCAGCAGCAGCCAGACAGTTCGGAACACTGAAGCTTTCTTT
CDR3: CASSSQTVRNTEAFF

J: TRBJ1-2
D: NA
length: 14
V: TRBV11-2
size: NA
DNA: TGTGCCAGCAGTTTGGGACTCGATCCCTATGGCTACACCTTC
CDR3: CASSLGLDPYGYTF

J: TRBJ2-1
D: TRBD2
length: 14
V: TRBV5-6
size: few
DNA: TGTGCCAGCAGGGGGACTAGCGGGAGTTATGAGCAGTTCTTC
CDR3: CASRGTSGSYEQFF

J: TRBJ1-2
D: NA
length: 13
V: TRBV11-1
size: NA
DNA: TGTGCCAGCAGCTCGGGACACCTGGAGGGCTACACCTTC
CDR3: CASSSGHLEGYTF

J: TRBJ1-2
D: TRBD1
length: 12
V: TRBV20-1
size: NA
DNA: TGCAGGGCGCGGACAGGGGGCTTTGGCTACACCTTC
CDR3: CRARTGGFGYTF

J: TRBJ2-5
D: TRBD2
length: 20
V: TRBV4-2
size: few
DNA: TGTGCCAGCACCCGAAAGATTTCCCAGAGCGTGACTAGCGGCCAAGAGACCCAGTACTTC
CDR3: CASTRKISQSVTSGQETQYF

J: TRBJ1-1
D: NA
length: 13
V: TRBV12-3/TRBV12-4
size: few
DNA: TGTGCCAGCAGTATCTTGGAGAACACTGAAGCTTTCTTT
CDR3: CASSILENTEAFF

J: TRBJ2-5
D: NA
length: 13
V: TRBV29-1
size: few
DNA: TGCAGCGTTGAAGGGCAGTATTCGGCACAGCAGTACTTC
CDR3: CSVEGQYSAQQYF

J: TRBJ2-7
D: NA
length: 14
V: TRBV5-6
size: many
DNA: TGTGCCAGCAGCTTGGCCGGGTCGGACTACGAGCAGTACTTC
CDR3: CASSLAGSDYEQYF

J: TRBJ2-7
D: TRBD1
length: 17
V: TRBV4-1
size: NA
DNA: TGCGCCAGCAGCCTCCTAACCCCGGGACAGGGGTTTTACGAGCAGTACTTC
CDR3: CASSLLTPGQGFYEQYF

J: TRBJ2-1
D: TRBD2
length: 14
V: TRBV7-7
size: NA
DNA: TGTGCCAGCAGCCGACTAGCGGGAGGTCATGAGCAGTTCTTC
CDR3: CASSRLAGGHEQFF

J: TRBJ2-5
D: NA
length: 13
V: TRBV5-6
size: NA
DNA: TGTGCCAGCAGCTTGTACACGGGAGAGACCCAGTACTTC
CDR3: CASSLYTGETQYF

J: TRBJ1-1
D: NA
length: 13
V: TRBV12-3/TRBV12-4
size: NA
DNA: TGTGCCAGCAGTTTAGGGACACCAAATGAAGCTTTCTTT
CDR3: CASSLGTPNEAFF

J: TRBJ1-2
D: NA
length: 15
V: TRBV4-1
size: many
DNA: TGCGCCAGCAGCCCAAGACTGGGGGCAAGCTATGGCTACACCTTC
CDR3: CASSPRLGASYGYTF

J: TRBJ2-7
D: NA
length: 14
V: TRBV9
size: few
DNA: TGTGCCAGCAGCGCGGACAGTAGGACCTACGAGCAGTACTTC
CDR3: CASSADSRTYEQYF

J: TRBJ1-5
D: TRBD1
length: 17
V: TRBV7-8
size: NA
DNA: TGTGCCAGCAGCTTAATCTCCTCGGACAGGCTTCCAAGGGCCCAGCATTTT
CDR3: CASSLISSDRLPRAQHF

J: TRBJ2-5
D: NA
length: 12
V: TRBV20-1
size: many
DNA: TGCAGTGGCGTGGGCCTAGGAGAGACCCAGTACTTC
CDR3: CSGVGLGETQYF

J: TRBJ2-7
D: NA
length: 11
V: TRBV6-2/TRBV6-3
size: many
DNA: TGTGCCAGCAGTAGACGGTACGAGCAGTACTTC
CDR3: CASSRRYEQYF

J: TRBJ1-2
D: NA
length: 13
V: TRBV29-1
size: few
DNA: TGCAGCGCAGGGACGGAGACCCTCCATGGCTACACCTTC
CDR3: CSAGTETLHGYTF

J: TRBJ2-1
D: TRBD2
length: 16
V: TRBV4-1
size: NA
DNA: TGCGCCAGCAGCCAAGAGAGTAGCGGGAGGAACAATGAGCAGTTCTTC
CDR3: CASSQESSGRNNEQFF

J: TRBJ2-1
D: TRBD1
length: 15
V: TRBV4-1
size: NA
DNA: TGCGCCAGCAGCCAAGACGGGACAGACTACAATGAGCAGTTCTTC
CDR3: CASSQDGTDYNEQFF

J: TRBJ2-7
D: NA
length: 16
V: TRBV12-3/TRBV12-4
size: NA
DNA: TGTGCCAGCAGTTTAGTCTTGGGAGATTTCTCCTACGAGCAGTACTTC
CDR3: CASSLVLGDFSYEQYF

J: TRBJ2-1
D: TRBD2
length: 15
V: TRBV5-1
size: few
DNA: TGCGCCAGCAGCCCCACCGGGACTAGCTTGTATGAGCAGTTCTTC
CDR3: CASSPTGTSLYEQFF

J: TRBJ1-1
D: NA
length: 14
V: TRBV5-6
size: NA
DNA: TGTGCCAGCAGCTCCGGGACGTATAACACTGAAGCTTTCTTT
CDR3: CASSSGTYNTEAFF

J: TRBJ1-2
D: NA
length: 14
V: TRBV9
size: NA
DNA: TGTGCCAGCAGCGTATCAGGGATATCCTATGGCTACACCTTC
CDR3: CASSVSGISYGYTF